This record concerns one T cell receptor (beta chain) sequence. Its target is unknown. This sample stems from a study of T cells after yellow fever vaccination. V shed 6 bases and J shed 0 bases, with 9 bases lying between them. The CDR3 consists of 14 residues. CDR1 is SGHAT, CDR2 FQNNGV, per germline. MiXCR, run by TCRdb on the 5' RACE reads, gives a single entry per CDR3 protein. The sample holds 230,000 or so distinct CDR3 sequences, 5.5% to 8.5% seen once. Study results and limitations: A weaker secondary response peaked on day 5, the primary on day 15.

Sequenced material: CD4+ T cells sorted from PBMCs, taken on the day of the yellow fever booster vaccination. The chain links TRBV11-2 to TRBJ2-1, with D perhaps given as TRBD1 or TRBD2 (5 bases each). The sequence was collected from a man aged 30 to 39 who received the YFV17D yellow fever vaccine. DNA of the CDR3: TGTGCCAGCAGTCGGGACCGCTCCTACAATGAGCAGTTCTTC. Encoded protein: CASSRDRSYNEQFF.